Each of the 13 T cell receptor beta chains below was sequenced from the same sample in a study of CD8 T cells in Susac syndrome. Reverse transcription of roughly 0.5 to 1 ug RNA used random hexamers. TCRdb redid the calling of the immunoSEQ multiplex PCR reads with MiXCR, one entry per CDR3 protein. The data contain some 150,000 distinct CDR3 sequences, roughly 94% of them singletons. Sequencing was carried out using CD4+ T cells from PBMCs. These receptors were obtained from a human donor in good health.

This chain joins TRBV19 and TRBJ2-6; D could derive from TRBD1 or TRBD2 (5 bases each). Trimming took 10 bases from V and 5 from J, leaving 15 bases between them. CDR1 and CDR2 from the germline V gene are LNHDA and SQIVND (reference sequence). This CDR3 region has 14 residues. The CDR3 sequence is CATIGGGRANVLTF. CDR3 bases: TGTGCCACCATCGGTGGGGGAAGGGCCAACGTCCTGACTTTC.

The chain uses TRBV27 and TRBJ1-1; TRBD1 matches 11 bases. V trimming: 1 base; J trimming: 4 bases; junction bases outside the gene matches: 2. Germline values: CDR1 MNHEY, CDR2 SMNVEV (reference sequence). This CDR3 contains 15 residues. The DNA of the CDR3 is TGTGCCAGCAGTTTATGGGACAGGGGGGGCACTGAAGCTTTCTTT. Protein sequence: CASSLWDRGGTEAFF.

The V call is TRBV6-2 or TRBV6-3, the J call TRBJ2-7; the match to TRBD1 covers 7 bases. The trim removed 4 bases at V and 2 bases at J, leaving 2 bases unmatched. CDR3 length: 13 residues. Germline V lookup: CDR1 MNHEY, CDR2 SVGEGT. The CDR3 sequence: CASSWGQPYEQYF. CDR3 in DNA: TGTGCCAGCAGTTGGGGACAGCCCTACGAGCAGTACTTC.

This clonotype was seen only once. The rearrangement uses TRBV15 and TRBJ2-3, with a possible D match to TRBD1 (6 bases). The germline V gene has CDR1 LNHNV and CDR2 YYDKDF (reference sequence). Trimming shortened V by 0 bases and J by 3 bases, and 16 bases separated the two germline ends. The CDR3 is 17 amino acids. The CDR3 region has the DNA TGTGCCACCAGCAGAGATACCGGAACAGGGTTGACAGATACGCAGTATTTT. Its protein product is CATSRDTGTGLTDTQYF.

The V gene is TRBV4-1, the J gene TRBJ2-7; TRBD1 matches 8 bases. The CDR3 has 15 amino acids. In germline, CDR1 is MGHRA, CDR2 YSYEKL. Trimming took 1 base from V and 7 from J; bases not matched to a gene: 9. This chain's CDR3 is CASSQGFRGRGEQYF. In DNA form, the CDR3 reads TGCGCCAGCAGCCAAGGTTTCAGGGGGCGAGGAGAGCAGTACTTC.

This sequence joins TRBV9 and TRBJ2-1; the D gene is possibly TRBD2 (6 bases). Germline lookup yields CDR1 SGDLS and CDR2 YYNGEE. The V end lost 4 bases, the J end lost 2 bases, and 13 bases lay between the germline ends. This CDR3 comprises 15 residues. CDR3 protein: CASSTGTAAYNEQFF. The DNA for the CDR3 is TGTGCCAGCAGCACCGGGACTGCTGCCTACAATGAGCAGTTCTTC.

Only one count was recorded for this clonotype. The rearrangement joins TRBV6-6 to TRBJ1-5, with 7 bases that match TRBD1. V trimming: 5 bases; J trimming: 6 bases; junction bases outside the gene matches: 10. CDR3 length equals 15 residues. The germline CDR1 and CDR2 sequences are MNHNY and SVGAGI (reference sequence). The CDR3 nucleotides read TGTGCCAGCAGTAACCGACAGGGTTGGGGTCAGCCCCAGCATTTT. This encodes CASSNRQGWGQPQHF.

The CDR3 DNA sequence: TGTGCCAGTAGTATGGTGGAAGATACGCAGTATTTT. Translated: CASSMVEDTQYF. This chain joins TRBV19 and TRBJ2-3; D is ambiguous. The germline V gene encodes CDR1 LNHDA and CDR2 SQIVND (reference sequence). The CDR3 totals 12 residues. The V end was cut by 3 bases, the J end by 5 bases, with 6 bases between.

The CDR3, as DNA: TGCAGTGCCAAAGAGGGGTACCTAGCGCCGGGGTACCCCTCCTACGAGCAGTACTTC. It yields the protein CSAKEGYLAPGYPSYEQYF. This chain joins TRBV20-1 and TRBJ2-7, with D perhaps TRBD2 (6 bases). This CDR3 is 19 amino acids long. V lost 6 bases to trimming and J lost 0 bases, with 30 bases between them. Germline-derived CDR1 and CDR2 are DFQATT and SNEGSKA (reference sequence).

The chain recombines TRBV11-2 with TRBJ2-5; unclear D gene. From germline, CDR1 is SGHAT and CDR2 FQNNGV. Trimming pared 6 bases from V and 3 bases from J, leaving 11 bases between. The CDR3 spans 13 residues. The CDR3 region is CASSFGVEETQYF. As DNA, the CDR3 is TGTGCCAGCAGTTTCGGTGTTGAAGAGACCCAGTACTTC.

This chain links TRBV15 with TRBJ2-2; no reliable D call. The CDR3 runs to 14 residues. The V gene's germline CDR1 is LNHNV and CDR2 YYDKDF (reference sequence). Trimming took off 1 base at V and 1 base at J, with 4 bases between the two ends. The CDR3 bases are TGTGCCACCAGCAGAGTCGTGAACACCGGGGAGCTGTTTTTT. It codes for CATSRVVNTGELFF. Combining the CDR3 with reference TRBV15 and TRBJ2-2 gives the whole variable domain DAMVIQNPRYQVTQFGKPVTLSCSQTLNHNVMYWYQQKSSQAPKLLFHYYDKDFNNEADTPDNFQSRRPNTSFCFLDIRSPGLGDTAMYLCATSRVVNTGELFFGEGSRLTVL.

The gene calls are TRBV12-3 or TRBV12-4 and TRBJ2-1, with 8 positions matching TRBD2. V lost 3 bases and J lost 8; bases outside the gene matches: 6. The CDR3 runs 14 residues. The CDR3 nucleotides read TGTGCCAGCAGTTTGTCGGGAGGGCCGGATGAGCAGTTCTTC. Residues: CASSLSGGPDEQFF.

The V and J genes are TRBV7-2 and TRBJ2-2; 10 bases match TRBD2. The CDR3 totals 17 residues. After removal of 2 bases from V and 5 bases from J, the junction contained 8 bases not matched to a gene. CDR1 and CDR2 (germline): SGHTA, FQGNSA. The CDR3, as DNA: TGTGCCAGCAGCTTACCTAGCGGGAGCCTCGGTACCGGGGAGCTGTTTTTT. Translating gives CASSLPSGSLGTGELFF.